Given below is one T cell receptor (beta chain) in context. Its antigen is currently not known. No per-base quality is available; no much larger clone lies one base away. The source of the sample is a study of blood T cell repertoires in COVID-19 (dated by TCRdb to 2018 to 2021). For the wider study: Samples from collaborators originated in the United States, Italy and Spain and spanned both the acute and convalescent phases of COVID-19. The prospective study material was composed of cDNA or gDNA derived from T cells, B-cell-depleted T cells, or PBMCs. The dataset comprised deeply sampled blood TCRbeta repertoires from subjects exposed to, actively infected with, or recovered from COVID-19. The repertoires were released in a freely available public database meant as a resource for research on the immune response to SARS-CoV-2. Samples came from the ongoing ImmuneRACE study (first 160 participants) plus 1,254 subjects from 6 global collaborators. Nearly every sample came with metadata listing a de-identified subject ID, COVID-19 status, age in years and sex. Where HLA class I and class II types were available, the types were taken from metadata supplied by the sample provider, not from assay-based typing. Overall study outcomes, separate from this receptor: The quantity of clinical and demographic metadata differed by source and by participant and was supplied without curation.

The collaborating institutions used their own protocols to collect whole blood in K2EDTA tubes. For TCRbeta analysis, collaborator samples were shipped as frozen whole blood, as isolated PBMCs, or as DNA extracted from either sample type. TCRbeta CDR3 regions were amplified from genomic DNA using the immunoSEQ Assay, a bias-controlled multiplex PCR. As for the authors' bioinformatics: The number of nucleated cells in each sample was estimated from the amplification of reference gene primers within the assay. To quantify the absolute abundance of each unique TCRbeta CDR3 rearrangement, sequence reads were collapsed and filtered. For each sample, productive Simpson clonality was calculated by taking the square root of Simpson's diversity index across productive rearrangements. The table was pulled from immuneACCESS by TCRdb, which kept in-frame rearrangements only. Such tables lose some clones; where checked, under half of the loss comes from unresolved V genes, and the rest has no known cause. For V, J and clone size, that table is used; D and trimming come from the DNA. For this sample there are tens of thousands of clones; about 93% appear just once. The ten largest clones take up 5.8% of the sample.

Based on the germline V gene, the CDR1 and CDR2 sequences are MNHEY and SVGAGI. V ends up 2 bases short and J 8 bases short, with an unmatched junction base count of 11. Reading from cysteine to phenylalanine, the CDR3 counts 15 amino acids. The sequence is cut down to CDR3 DNA, 45 bases in frame from base 1. The sequenced material came from peripheral blood. Rearrangement joined TRBV6-5 to TRBJ1-1; 7 of the junction bases match TRBD1. The origin of this receptor is a human donor in a cohort sampled during active COVID-19. DNA sequence: TGTGCCAGCAGTTACACTACGACAGGGCTGAGGGAAGCTTTCTTT. This sequence encodes CASSYTTTGLREAFF.